This entry lists 13 T cell receptor beta chains sequenced from one sample in a study of beta chain features in type 1 diabetes. What was sequenced were expressed TCRB transcripts, since all of the isolated RNA had been reverse transcribed. The assay was immunoSEQ multiplex PCR, and TCRdb's table has in-frame clones only and misses some. Of around 170,000 clones listed, approximately 9.1% are singletons. The sample taken for sequencing was central memory CD4+ T cells from blood. These receptors came from a woman under 30 in good health.

This clone was found a few times. The chain recombines TRBV5-4 with TRBJ2-1; unclear D gene. The CDR3 covers 15 residues. The germline CDR1 and CDR2 sequences are SGHNT and YYREEE (reference sequence). V lost 4 bases and J lost 0, with 11 bases in between. This CDR3 reads CASSPGQDSYNEQFF. CDR3 bases: TGTGCCAGCAGCCCCGGCCAGGACTCCTACAATGAGCAGTTCTTC.

This clone has only a few counts. The chain recombines TRBV6-1 with TRBJ2-2; D remains unclear. V lost 3 bases and J 2 bases, leaving 10 bases between the germline ends. Germline CDR1 reads MNHNS; CDR2 reads SASEGT. The CDR3 contains 15 residues. The DNA of the CDR3 is TGTGCCAGCAGTGAGAGTCAGGCCAACACCGGGGAGCTGTTTTTT. It encodes CASSESQANTGELFF.

This chain connects TRBV5-1 to TRBJ2-2, with 8 bases matching TRBD1. The CDR3 totals 16 residues. The V and J ends lost 2 bases and 4 bases, in that order; junction bases with no gene match: 7. Germline lookup yields CDR1 SGHRS and CDR2 YFSETQ. The CDR3 nucleotides read TGCGCCAGCAGCTTAGCCGGGACAGGTACCACCGGGGAGCTGTTTTTT. It is translated as CASSLAGTGTTGELFF.

This clone has only a few counts. V usage is TRBV29-1 and J usage is TRBJ2-3; 10 bases map to TRBD2. V trimming: 7 bases; J trimming: 0 bases; junction bases outside the gene matches: 7. The length of the CDR3 is 15 residues. In germline, CDR1 is SQVTM, CDR2 ANQGSEA. Written as DNA, the CDR3 is TGCAGCGCTGGTATACTAGCGGGAAGCACAGATACGCAGTATTTT. It yields the protein CSAGILAGSTDTQYF.

This chain connects TRBV6-6 to TRBJ1-2; 10 bases fit TRBD1. With V trimmed by 5 bases and J by 7 bases, 10 bases remained unmatched. This CDR3 comprises 15 residues. Germline V CDR1 and CDR2: MNHNY, SVGAGI (reference sequence). Here the CDR3 DNA reads TGTGCCAGCAGTCAACCCCCGGGACAGGGGATTGGCTACACCTTC. Its translation is CASSQPPGQGIGYTF.

In its sample, this clone was seen a few times. The V and J genes are TRBV25-1 and TRBJ2-1; 11 bases are shared with TRBD2. Losses at the gene ends were 3 bases for V and 0 bases for J; bases not matched to a gene: 4. Germline V gene sequence: CDR1 MGHDK, CDR2 SYGVNS. The CDR3 is made up of 17 amino acids. This CDR3 reads CASSDLAGGFSYNEQFF. CDR3 in DNA: TGTGCCAGCAGTGATCTAGCGGGGGGTTTCTCCTACAATGAGCAGTTCTTC.

With respect to this clone: Other DNA sequences from this sample encode an identical CDR3 as well. The V and J genes are TRBV5-1 and TRBJ2-3, with 12 bases matching TRBD2. V lost 3 bases, J lost 1 base, and 3 bases stayed unmatched. CDR1 and CDR2 from the germline V gene are SGHRS and YFSETQ. The CDR3 runs to 16 residues. In DNA, the CDR3 is TGCGCCAGCAGCTCCTCTAGCGGGGGGGGCACAGATACGCAGTATTTT. Encoded protein: CASSSSSGGGTDTQYF.

The chain is built from TRBV30 and TRBJ2-2; D is perhaps TRBD1 (6 bases). Per the germline V gene, CDR1 is GTSNPN and CDR2 is SVGIG (reference sequence). Trimming cost V 7 bases and J 10 bases, with 13 bases left between them. This CDR3 is built from 11 residues. The CDR3 nucleotides are TGTGCCTTACAGGGTAGTGCGGAGCTGTTTTTT. It is translated as CALQGSAELFF. The full variable domain, completed using reference TRBV30 and TRBJ2-2, is SQTIHQWPATLVQPVGSPLSLECTVEGTSNPNLYWYRQAAGRGLQLLFYSVGIGQISSEVPQNLSASRPQDRQFILSSKKLLLSDSGFYLCALQGSAELFFGEGSRLTVL.

V gene TRBV5-1 combines with J gene TRBJ2-2; D is ambiguous. Germline values: CDR1 SGHRS, CDR2 YFSETQ. Trimming left V 5 bases short and J 4 bases short, with 9 bases between. The length of the CDR3 is 13 residues. The CDR3 is CASRREFTGELFF. CDR3 DNA: TGCGCCAGCAGAAGAGAGTTCACCGGGGAGCTGTTTTTT.

This clone has only a few counts. The CDR3 loop reads CASSLRRAYSYEQYF. The CDR3 DNA sequence: TGTGCCAGTAGTCTACGCAGGGCCTATTCCTACGAGCAGTACTTC. J is TRBJ2-7 and V is TRBV19, with a weak D call TRBD1 (5 bases). Between the trimmed V and J ends, which lost 5 bases and 1 base, there was a span of 15 bases. This CDR3 region has 15 residues. Germline V lookup: CDR1 LNHDA, CDR2 SQIVND (reference sequence). Variable domain in full (rest from reference TRBV19 and TRBJ2-7): DGGITQSPKYLFRKEGQNVTLSCEQNLNHDAMYWYRQDPGQGLRLIYYSQIVNDFQKGDIAEGYSVSREKKESFPLTVTSAQKNPTAFYLCASSLRRAYSYEQYFGPGTRLTVT.

This rearrangement joins TRBV5-8 to TRBJ1-2; 7 nucleotides align to TRBD1. Losses at the gene ends were 3 bases for V and 5 bases for J; bases not matched to a gene: 13. CDR1 and CDR2 from the germline V gene are SGHTS and YDEGEE. The CDR3 is 16 residues long. CDR3 protein: CASSSLFTTGEYGYTF. CDR3 bases: TGTGCCAGCAGCTCCCTTTTCACAACAGGGGAATATGGCTACACCTTC.

A few counts support this clone. The chain carries TRBV11-2 and TRBJ2-3; 9 positions agree with TRBD2. This CDR3 comprises 15 residues. Unmatched junction bases numbered 11, after V lost 3 bases and J lost 10 bases. Germline CDR1 SGHAT, CDR2 FQNNGV. CDR3 bases: TGTGCCAGCAGCTTGAGTAGCGGGAGTGACGCCCCGCAGTATTTT. It translates to CASSLSSGSDAPQYF.

This chain joins TRBV5-1 and TRBJ2-2, with D possibly being TRBD1 (6 bases). The CDR3 is made up of 14 amino acids. The germline V gene has CDR1 SGHRS and CDR2 YFSETQ. V gave up 10 bases and J gave up 2 bases, with 15 bases separating them. The CDR3 nucleotides are TGCGCCGGCTCACCCGGGACAAACACCGGGGAGCTGTTTTTT. This sequence encodes CAGSPGTNTGELFF.